Following are 15 T cell receptor beta chains from one sample sequenced in a study of CD8 T cells in ankylosing spondylitis. Whole-study results and caveats: A motif in TCR beta, a set of roughly eight highly homologous variants, appeared characteristic of ankylosing spondylitis blood.

Their target antigens are unknown. One entry per CDR3 protein, called by TCRdb with MiXCR from the 5' RACE reads. This sample has some 700,000 distinct CDR3 sequences, with around 17% found just once. The sample was blood, either unsorted or a sorted T cell fraction (not recorded which). These receptors were obtained from a male donor with ankylosing spondylitis.

V gene TRBV7-3 combines with J gene TRBJ1-6, with TRBD1 matching over 7 bases. The CDR3 spans 15 residues. Germline CDR1 is SGHTA and CDR2 is FQGTGA. With V trimmed by 2 bases and J by 9 bases, 7 bases remained unmatched. CDR3 nucleotide sequence: TGTGCCAGCAGCTTACTAGGGGGCGAAAGTTCACCCCTCCACTTT. This encodes CASSLLGGESSPLHF.

This sequence joins TRBV27 and TRBJ1-2; unclear D gene. Trimming cost V 8 bases and J 2 bases, with 12 bases left between them. Germline CDR1 MNHEY, CDR2 SMNVEV (reference sequence). The length of the CDR3 is 13 residues. CDR3 protein: CASGYAGNYGYTF. DNA of the CDR3: TGTGCCAGCGGATATGCGGGGAACTATGGCTACACCTTC.

This clonotype was counted a few times. DNA for the CDR3: TGTGCCAGCAGTTTAGCTGGTCCTGAAGCTTTCTTT. Protein sequence: CASSLAGPEAFF. The chain carries TRBV12-3 or TRBV12-4 and TRBJ1-1; no firm D call. The ends were cut back, 0 bases at V and 6 bases at J, with 5 bases in the middle. The CDR3 covers 12 residues.

This clonotype has ten or more counts. The chain uses TRBV29-1 and TRBJ1-2; D is ambiguous. The V end was cut by 0 bases, the J end by 0 bases, with 14 bases between. This CDR3 has 16 amino acids. Germline lookup yields CDR1 SQVTM and CDR2 ANQGSEA. The CDR3 spells CSVEDGGGWTNYGYTF. The CDR3 DNA reads TGCAGCGTTGAAGATGGCGGCGGGTGGACTAACTATGGCTACACCTTC. The variable domain in full, with the rest retrieved from reference TRBV29-1 and TRBJ1-2, is SAVISQKPSRDICQRGTSLTIQCQVDSQVTMMFWYRQQPGQSLTLIATANQGSEATYESGFVIDKFPISRPNLTFSTLTVSNMSPEDSSIYLCSVEDGGGWTNYGYTFGSGTRLTVV.

This clonotype was counted a few times. This chain connects TRBV9 to TRBJ2-2; 9 bases are a match to TRBD2. This CDR3 has 14 amino acids. Germline assignment: CDR1 SGDLS and CDR2 YYNGEE. V was clipped by 4 bases and J by 5 bases; unmatched bases: 3. The CDR3 DNA reads as TGTGCCAGCAGCAGACTAGCGGCTACCGGGGAGCTGTTTTTT. This encodes CASSRLAATGELFF.

Only a few counts were recorded for this clonotype. The chain links TRBV13 to TRBJ1-1; no clear D gene. CDR3 length: 16 amino acids. V was cut by 1 base and J by 1 base, with 13 bases left in between. The germline V gene encodes CDR1 PRHDT and CDR2 FYEKMQ (reference sequence). CDR3 nucleotides: TGTGCCAGCAGCTTAGAGTCGGGTTTCCCGAACACTGAAGCTTTCTTT. Protein sequence: CASSLESGFPNTEAFF.

The table lists this clonotype with a few counts. The chain employs TRBV12-3 or TRBV12-4 and TRBJ2-2, with D uncertain. The CDR3 extends over 13 amino acids. The ends were cut back, 5 bases at V and 5 bases at J, with 9 bases in the middle. CDR3 sequence reads: CASSPPLTGELFF. CDR3 sequence (DNA): TGTGCCAGCAGTCCCCCCCTTACCGGGGAGCTGTTTTTT.

This clonotype came up a few times. V gene TRBV4-2 combines with J gene TRBJ2-1, with a weak D call TRBD2 (7 bases). The CDR3 sequence is 19 residues long. Trimming removed 1 base from V and 5 bases from J, with 24 bases in between. The germline V gene encodes CDR1 LGHNA and CDR2 YNFKEQ. CDR3 DNA: TGTGCCAGCAGCCAAGCCTCTAGGGGAGGGGGGGGAAGGGACAATGAGCAGTTCTTC. It specifies CASSQASRGGGGRDNEQFF.

This clonotype has only a few counts. DNA of the CDR3: TGTGCCATCAGTGAGACCGGGACAGCCACAGATACGCAGTATTTT. This codes for CAISETGTATDTQYF. This chain uses TRBV10-3 with TRBJ2-3, with 7 positions matching TRBD1. CDR1 and CDR2 from the germline V gene are ENHRY and SYGVKD. The CDR3 contains 15 residues. Germline trimming cut 2 bases from V and 2 bases from J; bases unmatched to any gene: 4.

The rearrangement links TRBV4-1 to TRBJ2-5; D unclear. The CDR3 runs 14 residues. V lost 4 bases, J lost 5 bases, and 14 bases lay in between. Looked up from germline, CDR1 is MGHRA and CDR2 is YSYEKL. CDR3 in DNA: TGCGCCAGCAGCCCCCAGAGGTTAGGGGAGACCCAGTACTTC. It translates to CASSPQRLGETQYF.

This clonotype was observed a few times. V usage is TRBV5-1 and J usage is TRBJ2-7, with D perhaps assigned TRBD1 or TRBD2 (5 bases each). The CDR3 has 14 residues. V gave up 3 bases and J gave up 1 base, with 11 bases separating them. Germline V CDR1 and CDR2: SGHRS, YFSETQ. The CDR3 here is CASSSPGRSYEQYF. In DNA form, the CDR3 reads TGCGCCAGCAGCTCCCCGGGGCGTTCCTACGAGCAGTACTTC.

In its sample, this clonotype was seen many times. At one of its ends the junction is not consistent with the germline gene, which may arise from a read error. This chain connects TRBV5-1 to TRBJ2-1; possibly TRBD2 for D (6 bases). Germline V CDR1 and CDR2: SGHRS, YFSETQ. This CDR3 is built from 15 residues. CDR3 protein: CASSLEGASYNEQFF. The CDR3, as DNA: TGTGCCAGCAGCCTGGAGGGCGCGTCCTACAATGAGCAGTTCTTC.

This rearrangement joins TRBV28 to TRBJ2-5; TRBD2 aligns across 10 bases. The CDR3 contains 17 residues. V was clipped by 7 bases and J by 1 base; unmatched bases: 12. Germline CDR1 is MDHEN and CDR2 is SYDVKM. CDR3 nucleotide sequence: TGTGCCAGCACTAGAAACCCTCGGACTAGCGGCCAAGAGACCCAGTACTTC. Its translation: CASTRNPRTSGQETQYF.

The genes are TRBV4-2 and TRBJ2-7, with 12 bases aligning to TRBD2. The CDR3 has 18 amino acids. V dropped 1 base and J dropped 1; count of bases not matched to a gene: 8. Germline lookup yields CDR1 LGHNA and CDR2 YNFKEQ. As DNA, the CDR3 is TGTGCCAGCAGCCAAGGGTCGAGACTAGCGGGGGAGTCCTACGAGCAGTACTTC. Residues: CASSQGSRLAGESYEQYF.

This clonotype was picked up a small number of times. The rearrangement uses TRBV6-1 and TRBJ2-7; 7 positions agree with TRBD2. This CDR3 is built from 15 residues. CDR1 and CDR2 from the germline V gene are MNHNS and SASEGT. J lost 0 bases, V lost 7 bases, and 9 bases had no gene match. The CDR3 loop reads CASIDLAVSSYEQYF. In DNA, the CDR3 is TGTGCCAGCATAGATCTAGCGGTAAGCTCCTACGAGCAGTACTTC.